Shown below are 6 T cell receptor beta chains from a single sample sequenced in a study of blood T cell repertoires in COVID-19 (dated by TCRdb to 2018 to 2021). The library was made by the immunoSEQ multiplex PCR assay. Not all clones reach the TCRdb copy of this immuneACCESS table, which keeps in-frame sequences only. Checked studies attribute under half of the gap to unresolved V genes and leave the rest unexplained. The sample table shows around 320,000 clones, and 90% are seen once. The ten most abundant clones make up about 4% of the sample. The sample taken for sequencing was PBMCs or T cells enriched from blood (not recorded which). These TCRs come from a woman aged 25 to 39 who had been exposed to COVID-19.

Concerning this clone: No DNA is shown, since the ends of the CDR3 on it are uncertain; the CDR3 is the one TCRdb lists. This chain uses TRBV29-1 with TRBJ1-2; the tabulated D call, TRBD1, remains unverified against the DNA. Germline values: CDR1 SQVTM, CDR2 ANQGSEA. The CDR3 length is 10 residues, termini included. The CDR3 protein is CSVGTGIHTF.

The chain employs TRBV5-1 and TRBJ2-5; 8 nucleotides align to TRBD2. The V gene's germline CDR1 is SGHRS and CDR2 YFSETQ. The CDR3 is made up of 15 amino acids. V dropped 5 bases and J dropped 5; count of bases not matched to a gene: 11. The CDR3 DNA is TGCGCCAGCAGGCGGGACGGGGGGGCAGTTGAGACCCAGTACTTC. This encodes CASRRDGGAVETQYF.

CDR3 bases: TGTGCCAGCAGCCAAGGTAGCGGGGGGCGGGAGACCCAGTACTTC. It encodes CASSQGSGGRETQYF. V and J are TRBV4-2 and TRBJ2-5; TRBD2 agrees at 10 bases. Per germline, CDR1 LGHNA and CDR2 YNFKEQ. The CDR3 is 15 amino acids. Trimming at V came to 1 base and at J to 5 bases, leaving 4 bases not matched to a gene.

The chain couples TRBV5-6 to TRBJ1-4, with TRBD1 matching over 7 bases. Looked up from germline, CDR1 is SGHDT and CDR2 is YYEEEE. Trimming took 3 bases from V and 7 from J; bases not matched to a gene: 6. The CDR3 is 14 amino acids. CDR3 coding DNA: TGTGCCAGCAGCTCTGACAGGGTTGGTGAAAAACTGTTTTTT. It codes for CASSSDRVGEKLFF.

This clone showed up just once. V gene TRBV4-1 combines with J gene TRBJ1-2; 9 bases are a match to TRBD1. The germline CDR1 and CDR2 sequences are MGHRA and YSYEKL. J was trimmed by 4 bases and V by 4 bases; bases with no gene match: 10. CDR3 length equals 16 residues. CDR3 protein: CASSRLQGAEGYGYTF. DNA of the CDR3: TGCGCCAGCAGCCGACTACAGGGGGCGGAGGGCTATGGCTACACCTTC.

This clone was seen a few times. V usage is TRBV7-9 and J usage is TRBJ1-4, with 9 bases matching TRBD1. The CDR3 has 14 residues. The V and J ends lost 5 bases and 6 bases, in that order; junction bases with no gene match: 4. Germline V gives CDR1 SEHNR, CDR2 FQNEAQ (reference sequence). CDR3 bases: TGTGCCAGCAGCCCCCGGGACAGGGATGAAAAACTGTTTTTT. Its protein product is CASSPRDRDEKLFF.